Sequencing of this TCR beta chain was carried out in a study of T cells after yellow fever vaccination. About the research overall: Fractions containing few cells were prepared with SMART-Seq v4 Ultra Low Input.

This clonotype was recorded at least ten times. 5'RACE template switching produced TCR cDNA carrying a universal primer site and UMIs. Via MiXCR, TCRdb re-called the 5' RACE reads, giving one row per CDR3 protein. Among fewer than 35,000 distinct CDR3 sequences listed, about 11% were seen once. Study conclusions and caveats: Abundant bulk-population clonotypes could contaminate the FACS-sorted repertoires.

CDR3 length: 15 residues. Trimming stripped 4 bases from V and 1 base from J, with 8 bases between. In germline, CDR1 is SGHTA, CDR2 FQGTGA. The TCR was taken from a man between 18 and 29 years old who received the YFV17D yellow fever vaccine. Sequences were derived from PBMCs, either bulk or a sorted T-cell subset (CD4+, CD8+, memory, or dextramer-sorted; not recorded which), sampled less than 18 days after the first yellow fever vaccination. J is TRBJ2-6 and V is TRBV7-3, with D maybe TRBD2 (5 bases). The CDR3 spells CASSYPGSGANVLTF. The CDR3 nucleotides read TGTGCCAGCAGCTATCCGGGGTCTGGGGCCAACGTCCTGACTTTC.